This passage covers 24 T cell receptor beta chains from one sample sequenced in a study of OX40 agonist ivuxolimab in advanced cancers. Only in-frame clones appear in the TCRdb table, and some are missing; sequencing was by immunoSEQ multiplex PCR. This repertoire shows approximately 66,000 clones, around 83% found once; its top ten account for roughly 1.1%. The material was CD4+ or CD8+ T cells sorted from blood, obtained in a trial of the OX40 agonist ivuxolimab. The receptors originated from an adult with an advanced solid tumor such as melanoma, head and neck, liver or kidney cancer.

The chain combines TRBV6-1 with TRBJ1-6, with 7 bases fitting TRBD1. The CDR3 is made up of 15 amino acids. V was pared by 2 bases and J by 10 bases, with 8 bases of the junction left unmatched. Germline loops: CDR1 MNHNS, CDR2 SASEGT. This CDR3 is CASSERQGGGSPLHF. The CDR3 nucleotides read TGTGCCAGCAGTGAAAGACAGGGCGGTGGATCACCCCTCCACTTT.

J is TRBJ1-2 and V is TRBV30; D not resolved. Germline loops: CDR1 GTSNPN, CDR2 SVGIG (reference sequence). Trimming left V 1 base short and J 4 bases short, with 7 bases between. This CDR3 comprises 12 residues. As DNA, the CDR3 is TGTGCCTGGAGTGCAGGCACCTATGGCTACACCTTC. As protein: CAWSAGTYGYTF.

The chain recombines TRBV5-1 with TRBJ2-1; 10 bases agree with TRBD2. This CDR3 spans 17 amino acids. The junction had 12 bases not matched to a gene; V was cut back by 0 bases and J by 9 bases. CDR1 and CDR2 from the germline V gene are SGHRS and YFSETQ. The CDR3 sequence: CASSLAASGGIRAEQFF. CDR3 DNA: TGCGCCAGCAGCTTGGCGGCTAGCGGGGGTATCAGGGCTGAGCAGTTCTTC. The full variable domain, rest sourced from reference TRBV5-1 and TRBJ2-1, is KAGVTQTPRYLIKTRGQQVTLSCSPISGHRSVSWYQQTPGQGLQFLFEYFSETQRNKGNFPGRFSGRQFSNSRSEMNVSTLELGDSALYLCASSLAASGGIRAEQFFGPGTRLTVL.

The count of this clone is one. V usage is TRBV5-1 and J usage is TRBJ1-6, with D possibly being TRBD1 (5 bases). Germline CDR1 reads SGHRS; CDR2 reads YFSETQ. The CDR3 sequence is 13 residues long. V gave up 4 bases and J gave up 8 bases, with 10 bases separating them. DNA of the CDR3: TGCGCCAGCAGCCCCCGCAGGGATTCACCCCTCCACTTT. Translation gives CASSPRRDSPLHF.

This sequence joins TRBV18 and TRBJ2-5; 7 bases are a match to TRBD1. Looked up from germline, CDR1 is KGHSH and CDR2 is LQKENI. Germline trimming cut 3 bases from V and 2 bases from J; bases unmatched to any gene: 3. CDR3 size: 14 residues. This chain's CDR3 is CASSPQGQQETQYF. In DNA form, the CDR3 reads TGTGCCAGCTCACCCCAGGGACAGCAAGAGACCCAGTACTTC.

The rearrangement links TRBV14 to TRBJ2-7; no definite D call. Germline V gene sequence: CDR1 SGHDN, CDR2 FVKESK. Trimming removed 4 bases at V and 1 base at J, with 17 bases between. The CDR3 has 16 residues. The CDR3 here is CASSRLETTESYEQYF. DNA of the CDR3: TGTGCCAGCAGCCGCCTAGAAACGACGGAATCCTACGAGCAGTACTTC. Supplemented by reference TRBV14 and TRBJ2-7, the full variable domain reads EAGVTQFPSHSVIEKGQTVTLRCDPISGHDNLYWYRRVMGKEIKFLLHFVKESKQDESGMPNNRFLAERTGGTYSTLKVQPAELEDSGVYFCASSRLETTESYEQYFGPGTRLTVT.

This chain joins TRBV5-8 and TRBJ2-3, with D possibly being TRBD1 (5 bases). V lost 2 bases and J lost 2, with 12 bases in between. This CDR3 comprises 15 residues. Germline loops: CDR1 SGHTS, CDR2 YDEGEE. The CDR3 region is CASSFSGHDTDTQYF. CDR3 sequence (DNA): TGTGCCAGCAGCTTTTCTGGACACGACACAGATACGCAGTATTTT.

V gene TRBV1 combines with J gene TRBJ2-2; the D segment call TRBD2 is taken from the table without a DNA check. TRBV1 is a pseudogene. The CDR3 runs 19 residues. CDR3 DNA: TGCACCAACTGCCCACCCCCTCATAGACTAGCGAAGAACACCGGGGAGCTGTTTTTT. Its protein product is CTNCPPPHRLAKNTGELFF.

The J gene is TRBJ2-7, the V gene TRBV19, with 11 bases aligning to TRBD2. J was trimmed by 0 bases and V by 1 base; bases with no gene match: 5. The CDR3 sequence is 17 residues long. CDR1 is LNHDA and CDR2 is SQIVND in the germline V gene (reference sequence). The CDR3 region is CASSIAASGGLSYEQYF. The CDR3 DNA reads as TGTGCCAGTAGTATAGCAGCTAGCGGGGGGCTCTCCTACGAGCAGTACTTC.

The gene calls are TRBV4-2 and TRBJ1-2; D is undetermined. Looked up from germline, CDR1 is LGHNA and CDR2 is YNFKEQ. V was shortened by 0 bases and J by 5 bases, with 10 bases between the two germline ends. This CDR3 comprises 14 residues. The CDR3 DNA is TGTGCCAGCAGCCAAGAATGGAGGAATTATGGCTACACCTTC. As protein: CASSQEWRNYGYTF.

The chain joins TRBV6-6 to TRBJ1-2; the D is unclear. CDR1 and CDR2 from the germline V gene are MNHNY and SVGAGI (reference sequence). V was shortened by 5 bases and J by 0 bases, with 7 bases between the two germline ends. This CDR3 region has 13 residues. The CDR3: CASSMTSNYGYTF. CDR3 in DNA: TGTGCCAGCAGTATGACTTCTAACTATGGCTACACCTTC.

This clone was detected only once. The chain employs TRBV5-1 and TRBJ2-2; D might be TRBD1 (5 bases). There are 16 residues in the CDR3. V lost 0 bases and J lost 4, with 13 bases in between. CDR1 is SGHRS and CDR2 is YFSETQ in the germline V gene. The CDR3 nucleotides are TGCGCCAGCAGCTTGGCTTGGACAAAGGCCACCGGGGAGCTGTTTTTT. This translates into CASSLAWTKATGELFF. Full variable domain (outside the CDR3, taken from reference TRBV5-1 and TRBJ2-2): KAGVTQTPRYLIKTRGQQVTLSCSPISGHRSVSWYQQTPGQGLQFLFEYFSETQRNKGNFPGRFSGRQFSNSRSEMNVSTLELGDSALYLCASSLAWTKATGELFFGEGSRLTVL.

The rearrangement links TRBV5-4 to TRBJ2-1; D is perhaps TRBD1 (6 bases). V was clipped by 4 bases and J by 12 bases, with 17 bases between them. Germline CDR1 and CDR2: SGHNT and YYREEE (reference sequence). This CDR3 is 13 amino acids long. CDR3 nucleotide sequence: TGTGCCAGCAGCCCCCCACAGGGATTTCGGCAGTTCTTC. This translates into CASSPPQGFRQFF.

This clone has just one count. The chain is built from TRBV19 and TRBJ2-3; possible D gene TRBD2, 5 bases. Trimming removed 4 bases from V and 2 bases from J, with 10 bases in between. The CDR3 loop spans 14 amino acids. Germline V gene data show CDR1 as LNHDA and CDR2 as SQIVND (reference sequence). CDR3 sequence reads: CASSNREYTDTQYF. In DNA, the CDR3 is TGTGCCAGTAGTAACCGGGAATACACAGATACGCAGTATTTT.

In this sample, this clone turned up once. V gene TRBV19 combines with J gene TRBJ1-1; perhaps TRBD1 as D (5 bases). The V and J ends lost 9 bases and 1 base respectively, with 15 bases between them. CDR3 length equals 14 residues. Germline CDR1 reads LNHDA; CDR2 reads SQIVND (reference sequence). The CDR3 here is CASSWGNRNTEAFF. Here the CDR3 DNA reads TGTGCCAGCTCCTGGGGCAATCGGAACACTGAAGCTTTCTTT.

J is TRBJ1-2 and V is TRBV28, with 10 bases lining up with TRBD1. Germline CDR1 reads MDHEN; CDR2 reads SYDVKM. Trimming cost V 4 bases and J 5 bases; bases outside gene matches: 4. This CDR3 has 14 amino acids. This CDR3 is CASSSTGGMYGYTF. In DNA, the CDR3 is TGTGCCAGCAGTTCGACAGGGGGCATGTATGGCTACACCTTC.

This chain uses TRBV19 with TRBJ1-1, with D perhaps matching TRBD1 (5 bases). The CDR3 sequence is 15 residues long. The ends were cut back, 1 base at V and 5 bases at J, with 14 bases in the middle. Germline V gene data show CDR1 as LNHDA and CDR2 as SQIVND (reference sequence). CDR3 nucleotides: TGTGCCAGTAGTATAGTTGGGGCGCCCAAAACTGAAGCTTTCTTT. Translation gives CASSIVGAPKTEAFF.

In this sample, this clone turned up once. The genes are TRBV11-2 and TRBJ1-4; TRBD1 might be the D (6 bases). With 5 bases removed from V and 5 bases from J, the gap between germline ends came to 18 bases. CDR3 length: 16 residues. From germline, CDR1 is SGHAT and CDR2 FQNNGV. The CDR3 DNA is TGTGCCAGCAGCCAACGCACGGACAGTTGGAATGAAAAACTGTTTTTT. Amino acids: CASSQRTDSWNEKLFF.

The CDR3 coding sequence is TGTGCCAGCAGCTTACAGGGGGCAGGGAATTCACCCCTCCACTTT. Amino acids: CASSLQGAGNSPLHF. V and J are TRBV2 and TRBJ1-6, with 9 positions matching TRBD1. CDR3 size: 15 residues. CDR1 SNHLY and CDR2 FYNNEI come from the germline V gene. Trimming took 6 bases from V and 7 from J; bases not matched to a gene: 7. Supplemented by reference TRBV2 and TRBJ1-6, the full variable domain reads EPEVTQTPSHQVTQMGQEVILRCVPISNHLYFYWYRQILGQKVEFLVSFYNNEISEKSEIFDDQFSVERPDGSNFTLKIRSTKLEDSAMYFCASSLQGAGNSPLHFGNGTRLTVT.

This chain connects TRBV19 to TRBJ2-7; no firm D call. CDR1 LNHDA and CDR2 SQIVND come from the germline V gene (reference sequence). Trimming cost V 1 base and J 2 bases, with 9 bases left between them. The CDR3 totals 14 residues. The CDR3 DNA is TGTGCCAGTAGTATAGCTGCCGGTACCTACGAGCAGTACTTC. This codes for CASSIAAGTYEQYF.

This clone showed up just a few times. For the CDR3, the DNA is TGTGCCAGCTCACCAATCGAGGGCCCCGAGCAGTACTTC. This codes for CASSPIEGPEQYF. The J gene is TRBJ2-7, the V gene TRBV18; D perhaps matches TRBD2 (5 bases). The CDR3 runs 13 residues. V shed 2 bases and J shed 6 bases, with 11 bases lying between them. The V gene's germline CDR1 is KGHSH and CDR2 LQKENI.

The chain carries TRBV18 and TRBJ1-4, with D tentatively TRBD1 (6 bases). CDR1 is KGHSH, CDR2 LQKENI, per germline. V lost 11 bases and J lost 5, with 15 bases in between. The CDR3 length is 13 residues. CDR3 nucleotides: TGTGCCGCCCGACAGGTCTCGAATGAAAAACTGTTTTTT. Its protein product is CAARQVSNEKLFF.

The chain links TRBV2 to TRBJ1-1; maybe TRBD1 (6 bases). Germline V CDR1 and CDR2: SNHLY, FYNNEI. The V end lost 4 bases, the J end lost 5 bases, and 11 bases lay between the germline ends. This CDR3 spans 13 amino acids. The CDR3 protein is CASSGGGRTEAFF. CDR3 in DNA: TGTGCCAGCAGTGGAGGGGGGAGGACTGAAGCTTTCTTT.

CDR3 nucleotide sequence: TGTGCCAGCTCACCGGATCCCAGCGGGGAGCTGTTTTTT. Encoded protein: CASSPDPSGELFF. The V call is TRBV18, the J call TRBJ2-2; D is uncertain. The V end lost 3 bases, the J end lost 7 bases, and 9 bases lay between the germline ends. Germline V gene sequence: CDR1 KGHSH, CDR2 LQKENI. The CDR3 contains 13 residues.